These 32 T cell receptor beta chains originate from one sample sequenced in a study. One entry per CDR3 protein, called by TCRdb with MiXCR from the 5' RACE reads. The data hold over 45,000 distinct CDR3 sequences, with more than 25% observed a single time. Tregs were sorted as CD4+CD25+CD127-/low cells. The sample taken for sequencing was tumor-infiltrating Tregs sorted from the breast tumor. The receptor set was obtained from a female donor with breast cancer.

This clonotype was recorded a few times. The CDR3 bases are TGTGCCAGCCCATGGGGCGCATGGCCCCAGCATTTT. Amino acid sequence: CASPWGAWPQHF. The gene calls are TRBV6-5 and TRBJ1-5, with a weak D call TRBD1 (5 bases). Germline V gene lookup returns CDR1 MNHEY and CDR2 SVGAGI. Trimming left V 8 bases short and J 9 bases short, with 14 bases between. The CDR3 extends over 12 amino acids.

This clonotype showed up just a few times. V usage is TRBV7-3 and J usage is TRBJ2-1, with D possibly being TRBD2 (6 bases). The CDR3 consists of 14 residues. Germline V gene data show CDR1 as SGHTA and CDR2 as FQGTGA. V was cut by 5 bases and J by 11 bases, with 19 bases left in between. The CDR3 is CASSLFPSSGQQFF. Written as DNA, the CDR3 is TGTGCCAGCAGCCTATTCCCAAGTAGCGGACAGCAGTTCTTC.

This clonotype has a count of ten or more. This sequence joins TRBV7-9 and TRBJ2-1; the D gene is possibly TRBD2 (6 bases). V shed 1 base and J shed 6 bases, with 13 bases lying between them. CDR3 length equals 15 residues. CDR1 SEHNR and CDR2 FQNEAQ come from the germline V gene (reference sequence). In DNA, the CDR3 is TGTGCCAGCAGCTTAGGGACACTAGCTTCCAATGAGCAGTTCTTC. It is translated as CASSLGTLASNEQFF.

V usage is TRBV20-1 and J usage is TRBJ2-2, with TRBD2 matching 9 bases. CDR3 length equals 16 residues. The junction had 9 bases not matched to a gene; V was cut back by 5 bases and J by 2 bases. CDR1 DFQATT and CDR2 SNEGSKA come from the germline V gene (reference sequence). In nucleotides, the CDR3 is TGCAGTGCTCCCTCGCGGGGGGGCGCAAACACCGGGGAGCTGTTTTTT. Encoded protein: CSAPSRGGANTGELFF.

Remarks on this clonotype: A single base separates this from a much larger clone, so it may be a read error. The chain employs TRBV12-3 or TRBV12-4 and TRBJ2-4; D is undetermined. The germline V and J ends were trimmed by 5 bases and 7 bases, with 12 bases remaining between them. The CDR3 is 13 amino acids. This chain's CDR3 is CASSQTRWNIQYF. The CDR3 DNA follows: TGTGCCAGCAGTCAAACCAGGTGGAACATTCAGTACTTC.

A few counts support this clonotype. The J gene is TRBJ1-1, the V gene TRBV7-2, with D possibly being TRBD1 (6 bases). The germline gives CDR1 SGHTA, CDR2 FQGNSA. V lost 0 bases to trimming and J lost 4 bases, with 12 bases between them. The CDR3 loop spans 15 amino acids. The chain's CDR3 is CASSLALYRVTEAFF. The CDR3 DNA follows: TGTGCCAGCAGCTTAGCGCTATACAGGGTCACTGAAGCTTTCTTT.

The chain is built from TRBV9 and TRBJ2-1; D may match TRBD1 or TRBD2 (5 bases each). The CDR3 is 15 amino acids. V gave up 2 bases and J gave up 7 bases, with 16 bases separating them. The germline V gene encodes CDR1 SGDLS and CDR2 YYNGEE. CDR3 sequence: CASSVPRDEWNEQFF. The DNA for the CDR3 is TGTGCCAGCAGCGTTCCACGGGACGAATGGAATGAGCAGTTCTTC.

This chain uses TRBV5-1 with TRBJ1-1; no clear D gene. The CDR3 spans 16 residues. Germline V gives CDR1 SGHRS, CDR2 YFSETQ. V dropped 4 bases and J dropped 1 base, with 17 bases sitting between them. CDR3 region: CASSTNFRGGNTEAFF. CDR3 sequence (DNA): TGCGCCAGCAGCACAAACTTCCGGGGAGGGAACACTGAAGCTTTCTTT.

This clonotype has a handful of counts. The rearrangement joins TRBV28 to TRBJ1-1, with a weak D call TRBD1 (5 bases). Trimming took off 4 bases at V and 7 bases at J, with 7 bases between the two ends. Germline V gene sequence: CDR1 MDHEN, CDR2 SYDVKM. This CDR3 region has 11 residues. The CDR3, as DNA: TGTGCCAGCAGTTCAGGGATTGAAGCTTTCTTT. Its protein product is CASSSGIEAFF.

This clonotype was counted many times. This sequence joins TRBV5-1 and TRBJ2-1; perhaps TRBD2 as D (6 bases). The germline V and J ends were trimmed by 4 bases and 6 bases, with 14 bases remaining between them. Germline CDR1 reads SGHRS; CDR2 reads YFSETQ. The CDR3 extends over 14 amino acids. The CDR3 DNA reads TGCGCCAGCAGCATGGGGGAGGCCGTCAATGAGCAGTTCTTC. Its translation: CASSMGEAVNEQFF.

V usage is TRBV20-1 and J usage is TRBJ2-1; 9 nucleotides match TRBD2. CDR1 is DFQATT and CDR2 is SNEGSKA in the germline V gene (reference sequence). This CDR3 is 17 amino acids long. V lost 1 base and J lost 10; bases outside the gene matches: 17. CDR3 DNA sequence: TGCAGTGCTAGAGTCACCCCAGGGGCGGGAGGGCCGGGGGAGCAGTTCTTC. It specifies CSARVTPGAGGPGEQFF.

This clonotype has only a few counts. The chain joins TRBV6-5 to TRBJ1-5; D possibly corresponds to TRBD1 (5 bases). Germline values: CDR1 MNHEY, CDR2 SVGAGI. The CDR3 runs to 14 residues. V lost 6 bases to trimming and J lost 5 bases, with 14 bases between them. CDR3 residues: CASSTGGGYQPQHF. The CDR3 nucleotides are TGTGCCAGCAGCACTGGGGGTGGCTATCAGCCCCAGCATTTT.

This clonotype has ten or more counts. The chain carries TRBV6-5 and TRBJ1-5, with D tentatively TRBD1 (6 bases). V lost 5 bases and J 1 base, leaving 9 bases between the germline ends. The CDR3 length is 14 residues. The germline CDR1 and CDR2 sequences are MNHEY and SVGAGI. This chain's CDR3 is CASSKGDSNQPQHF. CDR3 DNA sequence: TGTGCCAGCAGTAAGGGGGACAGCAATCAGCCCCAGCATTTT.

This clonotype was recorded only once. One base away lies a much larger clone, so this may be a sequencing read error. The chain links TRBV7-9 to TRBJ2-5, with a possible D match to TRBD1 (6 bases). CDR3 length equals 12 residues. Germline V gene lookup returns CDR1 SEHNR and CDR2 FQNEAQ (reference sequence). The CDR3 reads CAIGDTQGTQYF. CDR3 sequence (DNA): TGTGCCATCGGGGACACCCAAGGGACCCAGTACTTC.

In its sample, this clonotype was seen a few times. The CDR3 loop is CSALDRFNQPQHF. CDR3 nucleotide sequence: TGCAGTGCTTTGGACAGGTTCAATCAGCCCCAGCATTTT. The rearrangement links TRBV20-1 to TRBJ1-5; TRBD1 matches 7 bases. Germline V CDR1 and CDR2: DFQATT, SNEGSKA (reference sequence). This CDR3 has 13 residues. Losses at the gene ends were 5 bases for V and 3 bases for J; bases not matched to a gene: 4.

A note on this clonotype: Likely a read error: the CDR3 ends without its conserved phenylalanine or tryptophan. This chain connects TRBV5-1 to TRBJ2-2, with D unclear. This CDR3 is 15 amino acids long. V was pared by 4 bases and J by 6 bases, with 16 bases between. Germline CDR1 and CDR2: SGHRS and YFSETQ. The CDR3 spells CASSEYSRVSGELFL. The DNA for the CDR3 is TGCGCCAGCAGCGAGTATTCAAGGGTGTCCGGGGAGCTGTTTTTA.

Worth noting for this clonotype: Possible read error: a much larger clone is one base away. The chain has TRBV7-2 and TRBJ2-1; possible D gene TRBD2, 6 bases. CDR3 length: 13 residues. Germline V lookup: CDR1 SGHTA, CDR2 FQGNSA. Trimming pared 5 bases from V and 7 bases from J, leaving 12 bases between. The DNA for the CDR3 is TGTACCAGCAGCCCGGGGGTGAGGAATGAGCAGTTCTTC. This translates into CTSSPGVRNEQFF.

This clonotype was recorded at least ten times. This chain links TRBV18 with TRBJ2-7, with no clear D. Trimming took off 4 bases at V and 6 bases at J, with 13 bases between the two ends. The CDR3 covers 13 residues. CDR1 and CDR2 (germline): KGHSH, LQKENI. CDR3 residues: CASSLDLLGEQYF. CDR3 bases: TGTGCCAGCTCACTAGATTTGTTGGGCGAGCAGTACTTC.

This clonotype was found many times. The chain combines TRBV15 with TRBJ1-2; 8 nucleotides line up with TRBD1. V lost 0 bases and J lost 5; bases outside the gene matches: 2. Germline CDR1 and CDR2: LNHNV and YYDKDF (reference sequence). This CDR3 is 14 amino acids long. The CDR3 nucleotides read TGTGCCACCAGCAGAGACGGACAGGGTTATGGCTACACCTTC. It codes for CATSRDGQGYGYTF.

This clonotype was seen at least ten times. V and J are TRBV5-1 and TRBJ2-3, with D tentatively TRBD1 or TRBD2 (5 bases each). V lost 0 bases, J lost 2 bases, and 13 bases lay in between. This CDR3 is built from 16 residues. CDR1 and CDR2 (germline): SGHRS, YFSETQ. The CDR3 loop reads CASSLAGASITDTQYF. CDR3 DNA: TGCGCCAGCAGCTTGGCCGGGGCATCCATCACAGATACGCAGTATTTT.

A few counts support this clonotype. The CDR3 nucleotides read TGTGCCAGCAGCTTAGAAGTCGCGGCAAAGAGGACCCAGTACTTC. It translates to CASSLEVAAKRTQYF. The V gene is TRBV7-2, the J gene TRBJ2-5, with no clear D. This CDR3 region has 15 residues. Germline assignment: CDR1 SGHTA and CDR2 FQGNSA. V was clipped by 1 base and J by 7 bases, with 16 bases between them.

The V gene is TRBV10-2, the J gene TRBJ2-5; 9 positions agree with TRBD1. Trimming at V came to 6 bases and at J to 7 bases, leaving 6 bases not matched to a gene. Germline CDR1 reads WSHSY; CDR2 reads SAAADI. The CDR3 runs to 13 residues. The CDR3, as DNA: TGCGCCAGCAGAGGGGGACAGGGCGGGACCCAGTACTTC. It is translated as CASRGGQGGTQYF.

The V gene is TRBV6-2 or TRBV6-3, the J gene TRBJ1-1; D gene ambiguous. The CDR3 runs to 14 residues. The germline gives CDR1 MNHEY, CDR2 SVGEGT. Trimming pared 0 bases from V and 1 base from J, leaving 6 bases between. Here the CDR3 reads CASSYSVRNTEAFF. The CDR3 DNA reads as TGTGCCAGCAGTTACTCGGTGCGGAACACTGAAGCTTTCTTT.

The chain is built from TRBV4-1 and TRBJ2-1; possibly TRBD1 for D (5 bases). This CDR3 has 15 residues. Trimming stripped 3 bases from V and 0 bases from J, with 9 bases between. Germline V CDR1 and CDR2: MGHRA, YSYEKL. The CDR3 sequence is CASSQRQSSYNEQFF. In DNA, the CDR3 is TGCGCCAGCAGCCAGAGACAGAGCTCCTACAATGAGCAGTTCTTC.

The CDR3 DNA reads as TGTGCCAGCAGCTTAGGCATGAGACGGTGGGGACTAGAGATCTACAATGAGCAGTTCTTC. Translated: CASSLGMRRWGLEIYNEQFF. The V call is TRBV7-2, the J call TRBJ2-1, with TRBD2 matching over 8 bases. The germline V gene encodes CDR1 SGHTA and CDR2 FQGNSA. The CDR3 is made up of 20 amino acids. Losses at the gene ends were 1 base for V and 3 bases for J; bases not matched to a gene: 17.

The table lists this clonotype with a few counts. The chain uses TRBV9 and TRBJ2-2, with TRBD2 identical over 11 bases. V trimming: 3 bases; J trimming: 2 bases; junction bases outside the gene matches: 3. CDR3 size: 16 residues. CDR1 and CDR2 from the germline V gene are SGDLS and YYNGEE. The chain's CDR3 is CASSGGLAVNTGELFF. CDR3 nucleotides: TGTGCCAGCAGCGGGGGACTAGCGGTTAACACCGGGGAGCTGTTTTTT.

The rearrangement links TRBV5-1 to TRBJ1-1; TRBD1 agrees at 7 bases. With 9 bases clipped from V and 0 bases from J, the junction kept 8 bases outside the gene matches. Per the germline V gene, CDR1 is SGHRS and CDR2 is YFSETQ. This CDR3 region has 14 residues. The CDR3 region has the DNA TGCGCCAACTGGAGACAGGGCGTGAACACTGAAGCTTTCTTT. It translates to CANWRQGVNTEAFF.

The genes are TRBV5-1 and TRBJ2-7; D unresolved. V was clipped by 0 bases and J by 6 bases, with 4 bases between them. The CDR3 extends over 11 amino acids. CDR1 is SGHRS and CDR2 is YFSETQ in the germline V gene. This CDR3 reads CASSLDTEQYF. CDR3 nucleotides: TGCGCCAGCAGCTTGGATACCGAGCAGTACTTC. The full variable domain, with the rest looked up from reference TRBV5-1 and TRBJ2-7, is KAGVTQTPRYLIKTRGQQVTLSCSPISGHRSVSWYQQTPGQGLQFLFEYFSETQRNKGNFPGRFSGRQFSNSRSEMNVSTLELGDSALYLCASSLDTEQYFGPGTRLTVT.

By sample share, this clonotype is medium-sized. The chain recombines TRBV5-1 with TRBJ1-1, with a tentative D call TRBD1 (5 bases). Germline CDR1 reads SGHRS; CDR2 reads YFSETQ. The V end lost 1 base, the J end lost 4 bases, and 8 bases lay between the germline ends. The CDR3 has 13 amino acids. The DNA for the CDR3 is TGCGCCAGCAGCTTGCAGGGATTCACTGAAGCTTTCTTT. Protein product: CASSLQGFTEAFF. The complete variable domain, with remaining parts taken from reference TRBV5-1 and TRBJ1-1, reads KAGVTQTPRYLIKTRGQQVTLSCSPISGHRSVSWYQQTPGQGLQFLFEYFSETQRNKGNFPGRFSGRQFSNSRSEMNVSTLELGDSALYLCASSLQGFTEAFFGQGTRLTVV.

Ten or more counts support this clonotype. The chain combines TRBV5-1 with TRBJ1-1, with a weak D call TRBD1 (6 bases). From germline, CDR1 is SGHRS and CDR2 YFSETQ. CDR3 length equals 15 residues. Trimming shortened V by 4 bases and J by 0 bases, and 13 bases separated the two germline ends. In nucleotides, the CDR3 is TGCGCCAGCAGCCCTGGGGGCCATATGAACACTGAAGCTTTCTTT. Translation gives CASSPGGHMNTEAFF.

The chain recombines TRBV12-3 or TRBV12-4 with TRBJ1-6; the D gene is possibly TRBD1 (5 bases). The CDR3 sequence is 14 residues long. V dropped 6 bases and J dropped 9 bases, with 15 bases sitting between them. CDR3 loop: CASSKDGAGSPLHF. The CDR3 DNA sequence: TGTGCCAGCAGCAAGGACGGGGCAGGTTCACCCCTCCACTTT.

This clonotype was picked up a small number of times. The J gene is TRBJ2-3, the V gene TRBV19; maybe TRBD2 (6 bases). This CDR3 has 12 amino acids. V was pared by 8 bases and J by 6 bases, with 12 bases between. CDR1 and CDR2 from the germline V gene are LNHDA and SQIVND (reference sequence). The CDR3 DNA is TGTGCCAGTCGCCAGAGCGGGGATACGCAGTATTTT. Translated, it gives CASRQSGDTQYF.